This is a list of T cell receptor beta chains from one sample in a study of T-cell memory formation after mild COVID-19. TCRdb analysed the 5' RACE reads with MiXCR anew, one entry per CDR3 protein. The table includes roughly 370,000 distinct CDR3 sequences, roughly 15% detected once. Sample: PBMCs or a T cell subset sorted from them (not recorded which). The source of these receptors is a man aged 18 to 30 who had mild COVID-19 (a few samples of this study predate the infection). Cell type and time point are not known. Each CDR3 is given with its conserved first and last residue. Each record gives: D gene, V gene, J gene, clone size, CDR3 protein, CDR3 DNA. The D gene is left open where the match is weak. Not every row has a clone size; where given, it reads once, few, many or a size class.

d_call: TRBD2
v_call: TRBV5-8
j_call: TRBJ2-3
clone_size: few
cdr3_aa: CASTLGRTDTQYF
cdr3_nt: TGTGCCAGCACCCTCGGGAGGACAGATACGCAGTATTTT

d_call: .
v_call: TRBV12-3/TRBV12-4
j_call: TRBJ1-6
clone_size: .
cdr3_aa: CASTPGNNSPLHF
cdr3_nt: TGTGCCAGCACTCCAGGGAATAATTCACCCCTCCACTTT

d_call: .
v_call: TRBV7-2
j_call: TRBJ1-2
clone_size: .
cdr3_aa: CASSLAGILGGYTF
cdr3_nt: TGTGCCAGCAGCTTAGCGGGGATCTTAGGGGGCTACACCTTC

d_call: TRBD1
v_call: TRBV29-1
j_call: TRBJ1-3
clone_size: .
cdr3_aa: CSVEDLGDRGSGNTIYF
cdr3_nt: TGCAGCGTTGAAGATTTGGGCGACAGGGGATCTGGAAACACCATATATTTT

d_call: .
v_call: TRBV20-1
j_call: TRBJ2-7
clone_size: few
cdr3_aa: CSARPPAGPSYEQYF
cdr3_nt: TGCAGTGCTAGGCCACCTGCGGGGCCCTCCTACGAGCAGTACTTC

d_call: TRBD2
v_call: TRBV15
j_call: TRBJ2-1
clone_size: .
cdr3_aa: CATSRGASGIYNEQFF
cdr3_nt: TGTGCCACCAGCAGAGGGGCTAGCGGGATATACAATGAGCAGTTCTTC

d_call: .
v_call: TRBV28
j_call: TRBJ2-1
clone_size: .
cdr3_aa: CASNGGATLTYNEQFF
cdr3_nt: TGTGCCAGCAATGGCGGGGCGACCCTCACCTACAATGAGCAGTTCTTC

d_call: .
v_call: TRBV4-2
j_call: TRBJ2-1
clone_size: .
cdr3_aa: CASSVHLANEQFF
cdr3_nt: TGTGCCAGCAGCGTACACTTAGCCAATGAGCAGTTCTTC

d_call: TRBD1
v_call: TRBV7-6
j_call: TRBJ1-5
clone_size: .
cdr3_aa: CASSSRPGQSSIVPQHF
cdr3_nt: TGTGCCAGCAGCTCCCGGCCGGGACAGTCCTCCATAGTGCCCCAGCATTTT

d_call: .
v_call: TRBV2
j_call: TRBJ2-1
clone_size: .
cdr3_aa: CASSGAGADEQFF
cdr3_nt: TGTGCCAGCAGCGGCGCAGGGGCGGATGAGCAGTTCTTC

d_call: .
v_call: TRBV10-3
j_call: TRBJ1-5
clone_size: few
cdr3_aa: CAISDGGVDQPQHF
cdr3_nt: TGTGCCATCAGTGATGGCGGGGTAGATCAGCCCCAGCATTTT

d_call: TRBD2
v_call: TRBV7-9
j_call: TRBJ2-3
clone_size: .
cdr3_aa: CATQRGALDTQYF
cdr3_nt: TGTGCCACCCAGCGGGGGGCGCTGGATACGCAGTATTTT

d_call: TRBD1
v_call: TRBV5-4
j_call: TRBJ2-5
clone_size: .
cdr3_aa: CASSDRQGARTQYF
cdr3_nt: TGTGCCAGCAGCGACAGACAGGGGGCTAGGACCCAGTACTTC

d_call: .
v_call: TRBV5-1
j_call: TRBJ1-2
clone_size: many
cdr3_aa: CASSQVGQSYGYTF
cdr3_nt: TGCGCCAGCAGCCAGGTTGGACAGTCCTATGGCTACACCTTC

d_call: TRBD2
v_call: TRBV7-3
j_call: TRBJ2-3
clone_size: .
cdr3_aa: CASSPTGLAADTQYF
cdr3_nt: TGTGCCAGCAGCCCCACCGGACTAGCGGCAGATACGCAGTATTTT

d_call: .
v_call: TRBV11-2
j_call: TRBJ2-5
clone_size: .
cdr3_aa: CASSSLRGALKETQYF
cdr3_nt: TGTGCCAGCAGCTCCCTTAGGGGGGCACTAAAAGAGACCCAGTACTTC

d_call: .
v_call: TRBV20-1
j_call: TRBJ1-1
clone_size: few
cdr3_aa: CSASLIMNTEAFF
cdr3_nt: TGCAGTGCTAGTTTAATCATGAACACTGAAGCTTTCTTT

d_call: TRBD1
v_call: TRBV20-1
j_call: TRBJ2-3
clone_size: few
cdr3_aa: CSARGTGVDTQYF
cdr3_nt: TGCAGTGCTAGAGGGACAGGGGTGGATACGCAGTATTTT

d_call: .
v_call: TRBV6-5
j_call: TRBJ1-2
clone_size: .
cdr3_aa: CASTETSGVGYTF
cdr3_nt: TGTGCCAGCACCGAAACTTCAGGGGTTGGCTACACCTTC

d_call: .
v_call: TRBV18
j_call: TRBJ1-2
clone_size: .
cdr3_aa: CASSPIGQSYGYTF
cdr3_nt: TGTGCCAGCTCACCGATCGGGCAATCCTATGGCTACACCTTC

d_call: TRBD2
v_call: TRBV4-2
j_call: TRBJ2-5
clone_size: few
cdr3_aa: CASSQGTTRAGRETQYF
cdr3_nt: TGTGCCAGCAGCCAGGGGACTACCCGAGCGGGTCGGGAGACCCAGTACTTC

d_call: TRBD1
v_call: TRBV7-9
j_call: TRBJ1-2
clone_size: .
cdr3_aa: CASSPSGTGEINYGYTF
cdr3_nt: TGTGCCAGCAGCCCCTCCGGGACAGGGGAGATCAACTATGGCTACACCTTC

d_call: .
v_call: TRBV7-9
j_call: TRBJ1-2
clone_size: few
cdr3_aa: CASSPLGQATNYGYTF
cdr3_nt: TGTGCCAGCAGCCCGCTCGGGCAGGCTACTAACTATGGCTACACCTTC

d_call: .
v_call: TRBV6-2/TRBV6-3
j_call: TRBJ2-7
clone_size: .
cdr3_aa: CASSSGTPSGYEQYF
cdr3_nt: TGTGCCAGCAGCTCCGGGACACCTTCGGGCTACGAGCAGTACTTC

d_call: .
v_call: TRBV4-3
j_call: TRBJ2-5
clone_size: few
cdr3_aa: CASSQDFVKTQYF
cdr3_nt: TGCGCCAGCAGCCAAGATTTCGTAAAGACCCAGTACTTC

d_call: .
v_call: TRBV6-2/TRBV6-3
j_call: TRBJ2-4
clone_size: .
cdr3_aa: CASSPGTKNIQYF
cdr3_nt: TGTGCCAGCAGTCCCGGGACCAAAAACATTCAGTACTTC

d_call: .
v_call: TRBV4-1
j_call: TRBJ2-7
clone_size: few
cdr3_aa: CASSQDLGQPWEQYF
cdr3_nt: TGCGCCAGCAGCCAAGATCTCGGACAGCCCTGGGAGCAGTACTTC

d_call: .
v_call: TRBV9
j_call: TRBJ2-3
clone_size: .
cdr3_aa: CASSVGVVTSRLTDTQYF
cdr3_nt: TGTGCCAGCAGCGTAGGCGTTGTAACTAGCAGACTCACAGATACGCAGTATTTT

d_call: .
v_call: TRBV7-9
j_call: TRBJ1-2
clone_size: few
cdr3_aa: CASSLDMAELNYGYTF
cdr3_nt: TGTGCCAGCAGCTTAGATATGGCAGAACTTAACTATGGCTACACCTTC

d_call: .
v_call: TRBV20-1
j_call: TRBJ2-1
clone_size: .
cdr3_aa: CSARAPYGGNEQFF
cdr3_nt: TGCAGTGCTAGGGCTCCCTATGGGGGGAATGAGCAGTTCTTC

d_call: .
v_call: TRBV11-2
j_call: TRBJ2-4
clone_size: few
cdr3_aa: CASSPRAGGDIQYF
cdr3_nt: TGTGCCAGCAGCCCCCGGGCCGGAGGGGACATTCAGTACTTC

d_call: .
v_call: TRBV6-5
j_call: TRBJ2-7
clone_size: .
cdr3_aa: CASSRTGQYEQYF
cdr3_nt: TGTGCCAGCAGTCGGACGGGCCAGTACGAGCAGTACTTC

d_call: .
v_call: TRBV12-3/TRBV12-4
j_call: TRBJ1-1
clone_size: few
cdr3_aa: CASSFQETEAFF
cdr3_nt: TGTGCCAGCAGTTTTCAAGAAACTGAAGCTTTCTTT

d_call: .
v_call: TRBV7-2
j_call: TRBJ2-5
clone_size: .
cdr3_aa: CASSWSGRSETQYF
cdr3_nt: TGTGCCAGCAGCTGGTCCGGCCGAAGCGAGACCCAGTACTTC

d_call: .
v_call: TRBV11-2
j_call: TRBJ2-3
clone_size: .
cdr3_aa: CASSLVPGSGRDTQYF
cdr3_nt: TGTGCCAGCAGCTTAGTACCGGGGTCCGGTCGAGATACGCAGTATTTT

d_call: .
v_call: TRBV6-6
j_call: TRBJ1-1
clone_size: few
cdr3_aa: CASSLREDEAFF
cdr3_nt: TGTGCCAGCAGTCTACGGGAGGATGAAGCTTTCTTT

d_call: TRBD1
v_call: TRBV6-5
j_call: TRBJ1-1
clone_size: .
cdr3_aa: CASSYLISGGTEAFF
cdr3_nt: TGTGCCAGCAGTTACTTGATATCAGGGGGCACTGAAGCTTTCTTT

d_call: .
v_call: TRBV6-5
j_call: TRBJ1-6
clone_size: few
cdr3_aa: CASSYVGSGNSPLHF
cdr3_nt: TGTGCCAGCAGTTACGTGGGGTCTGGTAATTCACCCCTCCACTTT

d_call: TRBD2
v_call: TRBV5-1
j_call: TRBJ2-3
clone_size: few
cdr3_aa: CASSTSSGGDTQYF
cdr3_nt: TGCGCCAGCAGCACTTCTAGCGGGGGAGATACGCAGTATTTT

d_call: TRBD1
v_call: TRBV12-5
j_call: TRBJ1-4
clone_size: .
cdr3_aa: CASGSGQGSEKLFF
cdr3_nt: TGTGCTAGTGGTTCGGGACAGGGTAGTGAAAAACTGTTTTTT

d_call: .
v_call: TRBV12-3/TRBV12-4
j_call: TRBJ2-3
clone_size: .
cdr3_aa: CASSGWDRGDTQYF
cdr3_nt: TGTGCCAGCAGTGGCTGGGACCGCGGAGATACGCAGTATTTT

d_call: .
v_call: TRBV6-5
j_call: TRBJ2-5
clone_size: .
cdr3_aa: CASSLRWGGETQYF
cdr3_nt: TGTGCCAGCAGTCTACGATGGGGCGGAGAGACCCAGTACTTC

d_call: .
v_call: TRBV5-1
j_call: TRBJ2-1
clone_size: few
cdr3_aa: CASSPGGTTDNEQFF
cdr3_nt: TGCGCCAGCAGCCCCGGTGGGACAACCGATAATGAGCAGTTCTTC

d_call: .
v_call: TRBV5-1
j_call: TRBJ1-1
clone_size: .
cdr3_aa: CASSGKGHTNTEAFF
cdr3_nt: TGCGCCAGCAGCGGAAAGGGACATACAAACACTGAAGCTTTCTTT

d_call: TRBD2
v_call: TRBV5-1
j_call: TRBJ2-3
clone_size: many
cdr3_aa: CASSLAASGGATDTQYF
cdr3_nt: TGCGCCAGCAGCTTGGCCGCTAGCGGGGGGGCCACCGATACGCAGTATTTT

d_call: TRBD1
v_call: TRBV28
j_call: TRBJ1-3
clone_size: few
cdr3_aa: CASSSASLHRGKTGNTIYF
cdr3_nt: TGTGCCAGCAGTTCCGCCAGTCTACACAGGGGAAAGACTGGAAACACCATATATTTT